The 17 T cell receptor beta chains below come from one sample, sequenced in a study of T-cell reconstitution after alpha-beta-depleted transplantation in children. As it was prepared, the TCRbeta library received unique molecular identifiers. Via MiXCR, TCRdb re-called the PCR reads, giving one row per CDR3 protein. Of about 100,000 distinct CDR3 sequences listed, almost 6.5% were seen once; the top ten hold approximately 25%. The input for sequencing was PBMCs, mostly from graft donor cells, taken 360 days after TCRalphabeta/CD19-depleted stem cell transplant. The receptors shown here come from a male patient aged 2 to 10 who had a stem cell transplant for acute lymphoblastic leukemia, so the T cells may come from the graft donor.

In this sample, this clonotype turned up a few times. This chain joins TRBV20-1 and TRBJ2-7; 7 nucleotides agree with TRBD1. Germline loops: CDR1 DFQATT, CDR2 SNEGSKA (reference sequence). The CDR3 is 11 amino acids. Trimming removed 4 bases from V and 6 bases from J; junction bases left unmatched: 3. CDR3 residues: CSAINRGEQYF. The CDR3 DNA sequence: TGCAGTGCTATAAACAGGGGCGAGCAGTACTTC.

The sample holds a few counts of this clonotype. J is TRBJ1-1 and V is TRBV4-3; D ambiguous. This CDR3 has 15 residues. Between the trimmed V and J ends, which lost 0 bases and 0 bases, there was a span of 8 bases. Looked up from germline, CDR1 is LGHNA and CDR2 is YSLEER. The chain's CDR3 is CASSQDRHLNTEAFF. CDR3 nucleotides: TGCGCCAGCAGCCAAGATCGACACCTGAACACTGAAGCTTTCTTT.

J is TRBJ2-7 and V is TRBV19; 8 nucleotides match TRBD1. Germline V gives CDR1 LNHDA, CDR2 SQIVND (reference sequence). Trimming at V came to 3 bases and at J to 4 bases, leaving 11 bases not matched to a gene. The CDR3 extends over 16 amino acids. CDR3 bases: TGTGCCAGTAGTATTTCTGAGGCAGGGGGCACGTACGAGCAGTACTTC. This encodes CASSISEAGGTYEQYF.

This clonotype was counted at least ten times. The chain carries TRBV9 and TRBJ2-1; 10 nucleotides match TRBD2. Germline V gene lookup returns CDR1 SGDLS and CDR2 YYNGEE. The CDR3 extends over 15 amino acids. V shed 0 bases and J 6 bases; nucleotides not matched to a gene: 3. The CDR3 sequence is CASSVEASGSNEQFF. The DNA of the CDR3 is TGTGCCAGCAGCGTAGAGGCTAGCGGGAGCAATGAGCAGTTCTTC.

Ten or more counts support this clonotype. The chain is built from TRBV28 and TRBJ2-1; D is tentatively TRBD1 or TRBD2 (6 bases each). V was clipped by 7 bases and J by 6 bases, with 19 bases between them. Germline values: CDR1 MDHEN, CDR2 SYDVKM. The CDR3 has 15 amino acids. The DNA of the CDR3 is TGTGCCAGCATTAAACCCGGGGGCCCAAGCAATGAGCAGTTCTTC. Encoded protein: CASIKPGGPSNEQFF.

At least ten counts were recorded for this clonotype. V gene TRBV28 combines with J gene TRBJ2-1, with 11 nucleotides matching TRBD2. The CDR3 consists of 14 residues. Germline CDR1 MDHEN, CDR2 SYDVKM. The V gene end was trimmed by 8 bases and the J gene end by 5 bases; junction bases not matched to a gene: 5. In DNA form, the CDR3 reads TGTGCCAGCGGTAGCGGGAGGGCCGACAATGAGCAGTTCTTC. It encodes CASGSGRADNEQFF. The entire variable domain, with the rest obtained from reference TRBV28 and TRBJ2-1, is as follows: DVKVTQSSRYLVKRTGEKVFLECVQDMDHENMFWYRQDPGLGLRLIYFSYDVKMKEKGDIPEGYSVSREKKERFSLILESASTNQTSMYLCASGSGRADNEQFFGPGTRLTVL.

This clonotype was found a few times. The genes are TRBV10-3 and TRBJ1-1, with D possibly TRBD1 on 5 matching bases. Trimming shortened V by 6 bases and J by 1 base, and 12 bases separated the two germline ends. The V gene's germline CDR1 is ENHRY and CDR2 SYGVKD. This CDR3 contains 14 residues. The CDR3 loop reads CAIRGDGPNTEAFF. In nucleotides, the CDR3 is TGTGCCATCAGGGGGGACGGCCCGAACACTGAAGCTTTCTTT.

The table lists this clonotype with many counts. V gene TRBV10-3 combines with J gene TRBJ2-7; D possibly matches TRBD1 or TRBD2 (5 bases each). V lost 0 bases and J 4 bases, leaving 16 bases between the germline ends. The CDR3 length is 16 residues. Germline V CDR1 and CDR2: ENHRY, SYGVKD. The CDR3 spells CAISESEGPTRYEQYF. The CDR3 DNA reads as TGTGCCATCAGTGAGTCTGAGGGGCCGACCCGGTACGAGCAGTACTTC.

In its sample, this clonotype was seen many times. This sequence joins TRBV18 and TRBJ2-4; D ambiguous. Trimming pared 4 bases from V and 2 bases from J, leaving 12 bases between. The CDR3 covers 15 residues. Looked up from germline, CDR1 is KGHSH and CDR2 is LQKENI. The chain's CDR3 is CASSHPLATKNIQYF. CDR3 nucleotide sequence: TGTGCCAGCTCACACCCCCTCGCGACCAAAAACATTCAGTACTTC. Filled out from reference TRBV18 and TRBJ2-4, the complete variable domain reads NAGVMQNPRHLVRRRGQEARLRCSPMKGHSHVYWYRQLPEEGLKFMVYLQKENIIDESGMPKERFSAEFPKEGPSILRIQQVVRGDSAAYFCASSHPLATKNIQYFGAGTRLSVL.

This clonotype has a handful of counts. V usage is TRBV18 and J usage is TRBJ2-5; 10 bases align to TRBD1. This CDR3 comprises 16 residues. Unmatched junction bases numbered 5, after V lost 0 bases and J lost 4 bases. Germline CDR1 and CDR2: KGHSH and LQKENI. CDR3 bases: TGTGCCAGCTCACCACCGGGACAGGGGTCTTTAGAGACCCAGTACTTC. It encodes CASSPPGQGSLETQYF.

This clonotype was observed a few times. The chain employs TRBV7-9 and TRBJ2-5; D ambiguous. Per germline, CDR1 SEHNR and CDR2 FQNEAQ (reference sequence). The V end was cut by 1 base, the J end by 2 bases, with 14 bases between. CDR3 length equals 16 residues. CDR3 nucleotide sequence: TGTGCCAGCAGCTTAGGGTCCGGACCAGAACAAGAGACCCAGTACTTC. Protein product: CASSLGSGPEQETQYF. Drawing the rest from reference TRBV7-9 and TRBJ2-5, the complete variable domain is DTGVSQNPRHKITKRGQNVTFRCDPISEHNRLYWYRQTLGQGPEFLTYFQNEAQLEKSRLLSDRFSAERPKGSFSTLEIQRTEQGDSAMYLCASSLGSGPEQETQYFGPGTRLLVL.

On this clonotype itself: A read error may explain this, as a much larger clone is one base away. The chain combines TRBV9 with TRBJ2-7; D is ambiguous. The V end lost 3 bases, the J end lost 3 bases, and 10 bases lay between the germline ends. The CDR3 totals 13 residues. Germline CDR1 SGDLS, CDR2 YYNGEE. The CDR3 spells CASSASGLYEQYF. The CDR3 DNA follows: TGTGCCAGCAGCGCGTCAGGCCTCTACGAGCAGTACTTC.

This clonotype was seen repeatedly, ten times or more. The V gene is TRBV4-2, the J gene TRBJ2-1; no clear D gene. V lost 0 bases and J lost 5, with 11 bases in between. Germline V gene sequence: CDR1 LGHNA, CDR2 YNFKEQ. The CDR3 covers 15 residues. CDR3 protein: CASSQDPGNNNEQFF. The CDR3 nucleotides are TGTGCCAGCAGCCAAGATCCCGGAAATAACAATGAGCAGTTCTTC.

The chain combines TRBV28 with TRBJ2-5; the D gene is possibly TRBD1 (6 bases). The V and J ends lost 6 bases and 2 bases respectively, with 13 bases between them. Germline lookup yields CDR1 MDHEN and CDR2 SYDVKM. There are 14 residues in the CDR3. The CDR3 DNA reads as TGTGCCAGCAGACCCGGACAGCTTCAAGAGACCCAGTACTTC. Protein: CASRPGQLQETQYF.

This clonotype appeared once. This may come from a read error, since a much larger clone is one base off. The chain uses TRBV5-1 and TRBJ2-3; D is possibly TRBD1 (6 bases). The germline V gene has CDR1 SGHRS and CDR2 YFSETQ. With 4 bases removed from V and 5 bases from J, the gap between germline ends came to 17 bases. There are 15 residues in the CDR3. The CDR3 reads CASSPEGHRVDTQYF. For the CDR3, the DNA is TGCGCCAGCAGCCCCGAGGGACATCGAGTAGATACGCAGTATTTT.

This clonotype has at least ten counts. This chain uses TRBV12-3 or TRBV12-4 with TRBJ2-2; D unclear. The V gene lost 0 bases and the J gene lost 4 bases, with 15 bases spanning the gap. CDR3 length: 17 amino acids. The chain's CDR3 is CASSLALGPTRTGELFF. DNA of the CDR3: TGTGCCAGCAGTTTAGCGCTCGGCCCGACGCGCACCGGGGAGCTGTTTTTT.

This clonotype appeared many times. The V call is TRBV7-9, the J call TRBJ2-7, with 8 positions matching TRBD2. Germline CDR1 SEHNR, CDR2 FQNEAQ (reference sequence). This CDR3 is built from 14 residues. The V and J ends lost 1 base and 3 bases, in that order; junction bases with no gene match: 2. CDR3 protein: CASSLELADYEQYF. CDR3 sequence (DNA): TGTGCCAGCAGCTTAGAACTAGCGGACTACGAGCAGTACTTC.